The present TCR beta chain was sequenced within a study of T cell repertoires in cytomegalovirus infection. Study background: A matching HLA type, together with CMV infection, was signaled by public TCR beta signatures. Regarding the study as a whole: CMV-specific HLA-C-restricted TCR beta clonotypes dominated the ex vivo response.

With V trimmed by 5 bases and J by 10 bases, 10 bases remained unmatched. The CDR3 is made up of 16 amino acids. Germline loops: CDR1 SEHNR, CDR2 FQNEAQ (reference sequence). TCRdb independently ran MiXCR on the reads; one entry per CDR3 protein. The table lists around 130,000 distinct CDR3 sequences, more than 20% of them singletons. This clonotype appeared many times. Its antigen remains unidentified. The receptor comes from a human donor in good health (CMV status not recorded). Some clones in this sample may be carry-over from other donors' samples. Sample: PBMCs, sequenced either directly or after in vitro stimulation (not recorded which). The rearrangement uses TRBV7-9 and TRBJ2-1; the match to TRBD2 covers 14 bases. DNA of the CDR3: TGTGCCAGCAGCCTAATGACTAGCGGGAGGGTCGGAGAGCAGTTCTTC. Amino acid sequence: CASSLMTSGRVGEQFF.